These 17 T cell receptor beta chains were sequenced from one sample in a study of glioma-infiltrating T cells. The iRepertoire nested amplicon-rescue multiplex PCR amplified TCR alpha and beta CDR3s from RNA. TCRdb re-called the multiplex PCR reads through MiXCR, storing one row per CDR3 protein. The table lists more than 300,000 distinct CDR3 sequences, around 45% of them singletons. Input material: glioma tissue, nonneoplastic brain tissue, or PBMCs (not recorded which). The origin of the receptors is a human donor with low-grade glioma or glioblastoma, undergoing nonglioma brain surgery, or in good health (not recorded which).

The table lists this clonotype with a few counts. V and J are TRBV30 and TRBJ2-1; TRBD1 aligns across 7 bases. The germline V gene encodes CDR1 GTSNPN and CDR2 SVGIG (reference sequence). With V trimmed by 1 base and J by 8 bases, 17 bases remained unmatched. The CDR3 spans 17 residues. The CDR3 DNA reads TGTGCCTGGAGTGAGGGGGCCCGGGATCCCGCGCGGGATGAGCAGTTCTTC. As protein: CAWSEGARDPARDEQFF.

About this clonotype: A much larger clonotype is one base distant, so this may be a read error. V usage is TRBV20-1 and J usage is TRBJ2-3; possibly TRBD2 for D (6 bases). V was cut by 2 bases and J by 5 bases, with 17 bases left in between. CDR1 is DFQATT, CDR2 SNEGSKA, per germline (reference sequence). The length of the CDR3 is 15 residues. CDR3 DNA sequence: TGCAGTGCTAGACCCGCCGGGGGTGGGATAGATACGCAGTATTTT. This gives the protein CSARPAGGGIDTQYF.

J is TRBJ2-3 and V is TRBV5-1; TRBD2 matches 9 bases. There are 16 residues in the CDR3. Germline V gene data show CDR1 as SGHRS and CDR2 as YFSETQ. The V segment lost 3 bases and the J segment 6 bases; nucleotides outside the gene matches: 11. In DNA form, the CDR3 reads TGCGCCAGCAGCTCCGGTTTAGCGGGAGCCATGGATACGCAGTATTTT. Translating gives CASSSGLAGAMDTQYF.

This clonotype was seen a few times. The chain has TRBV12-3 or TRBV12-4 and TRBJ1-1, with unresolved D. This CDR3 has 14 residues. With 3 bases removed from V and 1 base from J, the gap between germline ends came to 9 bases. In nucleotides, the CDR3 is TGTGCCAGCAGTTTCACCCGGAGGAACACTGAAGCTTTCTTT. Translation gives CASSFTRRNTEAFF.

A word on this clonotype: A much larger clone differs from this one at a single base, so this may be a read error. The V and J genes are TRBV15 and TRBJ2-5, with a tentative D call TRBD1 (6 bases). The CDR3 runs 15 residues. From germline, CDR1 is LNHNV and CDR2 YYDKDF (reference sequence). The CDR3 protein is CASSRDTRGEETQYF. In DNA form, the CDR3 reads TGTGCCAGCAGCAGAGATACCAGGGGTGAAGAGACCCAGTACTTC.

The rearrangement links TRBV7-2 to TRBJ1-2, with no clear D. Germline V gene lookup returns CDR1 SGHTA and CDR2 FQGNSA. V dropped 4 bases and J dropped 5 bases, with 17 bases sitting between them. The CDR3 totals 15 residues. As DNA, the CDR3 is TGTGCCAGCAGCTCGCTCCAGTGTGTAGGGTATGGCTACACCTTC. Translated, it gives CASSSLQCVGYGYTF.

This clonotype was detected only a few times. The chain joins TRBV7-6 to TRBJ2-7; 8 bases fit TRBD2. The J segment lost 5 bases and the V segment lost 5 bases, leaving 14 bases of the junction unmatched. The CDR3 contains 16 residues. The germline gives CDR1 SGHVS, CDR2 FNYEAQ. The DNA of the CDR3 is TGTGCCAGCAGCCCCCTCCGGACTAGCAAGATCAACGAGCAGTACTTC. Translating it yields CASSPLRTSKINEQYF.

The V gene is TRBV18, the J gene TRBJ2-1, with 12 nucleotides matching TRBD1. From germline, CDR1 is KGHSH and CDR2 LQKENI. Unmatched junction bases numbered 5, after V lost 6 bases and J lost 8 bases. The CDR3 is 14 amino acids. The CDR3 spells CASSQGTGGDEQFF. The CDR3 DNA reads as TGTGCCAGCTCCCAGGGGACAGGGGGCGATGAGCAGTTCTTC.

The V call is TRBV28, the J call TRBJ2-7; D uncertain. CDR3 length: 15 residues. Trimming removed 7 bases from V and 2 bases from J, with 18 bases in between. CDR1 is MDHEN, CDR2 SYDVKM, per germline. The CDR3 here is CASTPPRGEAYEQYF. The CDR3 nucleotides read TGTGCCAGCACCCCCCCGCGCGGAGAAGCCTACGAGCAGTACTTC. Together with reference TRBV28 and TRBJ2-7, the CDR3 gives the full variable domain: DVKVTQSSRYLVKRTGEKVFLECVQDMDHENMFWYRQDPGLGLRLIYFSYDVKMKEKGDIPEGYSVSREKKERFSLILESASTNQTSMYLCASTPPRGEAYEQYFGPGTRLTVT.

This clonotype has only a few counts. J is TRBJ1-5 and V is TRBV2; D unclear. The V gene lost 6 bases and the J gene lost 5 bases, with 26 bases spanning the gap. Germline-derived CDR1 and CDR2 are SNHLY and FYNNEI. The CDR3 contains 18 residues. The CDR3 region has the DNA TGTGCCAGCAGCGACGCGGTGTTCGCGACAACTGCATATCAGCCCCAGCATTTT. Translation gives CASSDAVFATTAYQPQHF. Together with reference TRBV2 and TRBJ1-5, the CDR3 gives the full variable domain: EPEVTQTPSHQVTQMGQEVILRCVPISNHLYFYWYRQILGQKVEFLVSFYNNEISEKSEIFDDQFSVERPDGSNFTLKIRSTKLEDSAMYFCASSDAVFATTAYQPQHFGDGTRLSIL.

Note on this clonotype: Just one base apart from a much larger clone, this may be a read error. This CDR3 is CASSLLNGPRDKQYF. In nucleotides, the CDR3 is TGTGCCAGCAGTTTGTTGAACGGCCCTCGGGACAAGCAGTACTTC. The V and J genes are TRBV27 and TRBJ2-7, with D perhaps matching TRBD1 (6 bases). Deletions cut 3 bases from V and 8 bases from J, with 20 bases between. This CDR3 region has 15 residues. Germline CDR1 is MNHEY and CDR2 is SMNVEV (reference sequence).

With respect to this clonotype: A much larger clone is a single base away; this may be a read error. The CDR3 is CASSWEGSYEQFF. CDR3 DNA: TGTGCCAGCAGCTGGGAAGGGTCCTACGAGCAGTTCTTC. The J gene is TRBJ2-1, the V gene TRBV7-2; D not certain. Germline lookup yields CDR1 SGHTA and CDR2 FQGNSA. The V gene lost 4 bases and the J gene lost 10 bases, with 14 bases spanning the gap. The CDR3 runs 13 residues.

This sequence joins TRBV10-3 and TRBJ2-7; D possibly uses TRBD1 or TRBD2 (5 bases each). Between the trimmed V and J ends, which lost 8 bases and 2 bases, there was a span of 13 bases. CDR3 size: 13 residues. Looked up from germline, CDR1 is ENHRY and CDR2 is SYGVKD. CDR3 sequence: CAIGPGSTYEQYF. The CDR3 DNA follows: TGTGCCATCGGGCCAGGGAGCACCTACGAGCAGTACTTC.

This clonotype has ten or more counts. This chain uses TRBV15 with TRBJ1-1; no firm D call. Germline V gene lookup returns CDR1 LNHNV and CDR2 YYDKDF (reference sequence). With 2 bases removed from V and 7 bases from J, the gap between germline ends came to 8 bases. The CDR3 extends over 12 amino acids. The CDR3 sequence is CATSRSRDEAFF. The DNA of the CDR3 is TGTGCCACCAGCAGAAGCAGAGATGAAGCTTTCTTT.

In regard to this clonotype: An end of the junction does not agree with germline; a read error may underlie this. The chain joins TRBV6-2 or TRBV6-3 to TRBJ1-2; TRBD1 matches at 8 bases. This CDR3 contains 11 residues. CDR1 is MNHEY, CDR2 SVGEGT, per germline. The CDR3 loop is CASSTLDRAAF. The CDR3 DNA reads TGTGCCAGCAGTACTTTGGACAGGGCAGCCTTC.

The chain has TRBV20-1 and TRBJ1-1; TRBD1 matches 7 bases. Germline assignment: CDR1 DFQATT and CDR2 SNEGSKA (reference sequence). V lost 4 bases and J lost 8; bases outside the gene matches: 7. CDR3 length: 12 amino acids. The CDR3 DNA sequence: TGCAGTGCTAAAACAGGGGTTGCGGAAGCTTTCTTT. It translates to CSAKTGVAEAFF.

This clonotype was seen a few times. The chain joins TRBV19 to TRBJ2-3, with unresolved D. CDR1 is LNHDA, CDR2 SQIVND, per germline (reference sequence). The V and J ends lost 4 bases and 0 bases respectively, with 8 bases between them. This CDR3 has 14 residues. The CDR3 sequence is CASSKKTSTDTQYF. CDR3 sequence (DNA): TGTGCCAGTAGTAAAAAAACTAGCACAGATACGCAGTATTTT.